The T cell receptor (beta chain) described here comes from a study of cytomegalovirus exposure and HLA in healthy donors. The study ran its PCR with 60 Vbeta and 13 Jbeta primers. The assay was immunoSEQ multiplex PCR, and TCRdb's table has in-frame clones only and misses some. The table lists about 170,000 clones, 85% of them singletons. The study, taken as a whole, reports: In a later analysis, HLA-C alleles had the fewest associated TCRs, DRB1 alleles the most. Previous analysis showed most TCR beta V segments were productive about 87% or about 30% of the time.

With regard to this clone: Its antigen is unknown.

V lost 0 bases and J lost 3, with 13 bases in between. CDR3 size: 16 residues. Germline V gene lookup returns CDR1 SGHRS and CDR2 YFSETQ. V is TRBV5-1 and J is TRBJ1-3; D not resolved. Sequenced sample: PBMCs. The receptor was isolated from a boy younger than 10 in good health and CMV-seronegative. The CDR3 sequence: CASSLGGLVFGNTIYF. Here the CDR3 DNA reads TGCGCCAGCAGCTTGGGCGGCCTGGTATTTGGAAACACCATATATTTT.